This T cell receptor beta chain is from a study of OX40 agonist ivuxolimab in advanced cancers. Study overall: Roughly two fifths of patients had received prior checkpoint inhibitor therapy. Study-level points and caveats: The average count of expanded clones was higher among CD8+ T cells than among CD4+. Both CD4+ and CD8+ T cell populations in blood had undergone clonal expansion by week 6 at 0.1 to 3.0 mg/kg.

This clone turned up a few times. Its cognate antigen is unknown. Blood samples were obtained at baseline, cycle 4 day 1, and cycle 7 day 1. Clones were sequenced by immunoSEQ multiplex PCR, and TCRdb holds only the in-frame ones, with some missing. The sample includes 37,000 or so clones, about 70% seen only once; the top ten take around 20%. This TCR came from an adult with an advanced solid tumor such as melanoma, head and neck, liver or kidney cancer. The specimen was CD4+ or CD8+ T cells sorted from blood, collected in a trial of the OX40 agonist ivuxolimab.

In DNA, the CDR3 is TGTGCCAGCACAAAAGGGGTAGGGAATGAGCAGTTCTTC. Encoded protein: CASTKGVGNEQFF. This rearrangement joins TRBV5-4 to TRBJ2-1; tentatively, D is TRBD1 (5 bases). The V end was cut by 6 bases, the J end by 7 bases, with 14 bases between. CDR3 length: 13 residues. Germline-derived CDR1 and CDR2 are SGHNT and YYREEE (reference sequence).